This is a list of T cell receptor beta chains from one sample in a study of T cell responses to AZD1222 COVID-19 vaccine. This table comes from immunoSEQ multiplex PCR, and its TCRdb copy is limited to in-frame clones, with some not included. Of about 120,000 clones detected, about nine tenths appear once; the ten largest clones hold 2% to 3%. The source was peripheral blood, collected 28 days after the second AZD1222 dose. Receptors were obtained from an adult who received the AZD1222 COVID-19 vaccine. CDR3s include the opening cysteine and the closing phenylalanine or tryptophan. A D gene is named only where the DNA matches it firmly. Clone size is given for some rows only: seen once, a few or many times, or a class if the clone is expanded.

V	size	D	J	DNA	CDR3
TRBV5-1	NA	NA	TRBJ2-3	TGCGCCAGCAGCTTGGGGGACCCCACAGATACGCAGTATTTT	CASSLGDPTDTQYF
TRBV6-1	NA	NA	TRBJ2-7	TGTGCCAGCAGTGCCGCCGGGGCCGAAATTTCCTACGAGCAGTACTTC	CASSAAGAEISYEQYF
TRBV5-1	NA	NA	TRBJ1-1	TGCGCCAGCAGCTTCATTCCGGGACGATCGGGGCCGAACACTGAAGCTTTCTTT	CASSFIPGRSGPNTEAFF
TRBV27	NA	NA	TRBJ1-2	TGTGCCAGCAGTGGTACGCCGGACCTCGCCAACTATGGCTACACCTTC	CASSGTPDLANYGYTF
TRBV7-8	NA	NA	TRBJ1-2	TGTGCCAGCAGCCCCAGGGGAGACTATGGCTACACCTTC	CASSPRGDYGYTF
TRBV6-2/TRBV6-3	NA	NA	TRBJ2-3	TGTGCCAGCAGTCGGAGGGGGGACCGGGATACGCAGTATTTT	CASSRRGDRDTQYF
TRBV3-1/TRBV3-2	NA	NA	TRBJ1-1	TGTGCCAGCAGCCACCGACAGTTGAACACTGAAGCTTTCTTT	CASSHRQLNTEAFF
TRBV5-5	once	NA	TRBJ2-1	TGTGCCAGCAGCTTGGTCGGGTCTGATGAGCAGTTCTTC	CASSLVGSDEQFF
TRBV5-1	NA	NA	TRBJ2-5	TGCGCCAGCAGAGTTGAAGGGGGTCCCGAAGAGACCCAGTACTTC	CASRVEGGPEETQYF
TRBV6-5	NA	NA	TRBJ1-1	TGTGCCAGCAGGAGGGAACGGAACACTGAAGCTTTCTTT	CASRRERNTEAFF
TRBV6-5	NA	TRBD1	TRBJ2-7	TGTGCCAGCAGTTCGACAGGGTACGAGCAGTACTTC	CASSSTGYEQYF
TRBV6-2/TRBV6-3	NA	NA	TRBJ1-1	TGTGCCAGCAGTTACTTCTTCCCGCCCAACACTGAAGCTTTCTTT	CASSYFFPPNTEAFF
TRBV15	NA	NA	TRBJ1-1	TGTGCCACCAGCAGAGATATCACCGGCTCAGCTACTGAAGCTTTCTTT	CATSRDITGSATEAFF
TRBV19	NA	NA	TRBJ1-2	TGTGCCAGTAGTATAGGAGGACAGCTCCCCATTAACCCGGGCTACACCTTC	CASSIGGQLPINPGYTF
TRBV7-3	NA	TRBD2	TRBJ2-5	TGTGCCAGCAGCCCGGGGGGGAGAGGAGAGACCCAGTACTTC	CASSPGGRGETQYF
TRBV29-1	NA	TRBD1	TRBJ2-7	TGCAGCGTTGGAGGGGTAGGGGACAGGGGGTACGAGCAGTACTTC	CSVGGVGDRGYEQYF
TRBV7-9	NA	NA	TRBJ1-5	TGTGCCAGCAGCGCAACCGGGGCCAATCAGCCCCAGCATTTT	CASSATGANQPQHF
TRBV4-1	NA	NA	TRBJ1-3	TGCGCCAGCAGCCAAGAGAGGGGGACCTACTATGGAAACACCATATATTTT	CASSQERGTYYGNTIYF
TRBV19	NA	NA	TRBJ1-5	TGTGCCAGTAGTATGGGGGTAAGTCAGCCCCAGCATTTT	CASSMGVSQPQHF
TRBV4-3	NA	TRBD2	TRBJ2-1	TGCGCCAGCAGCCAAACTGCGGGGGGGCAATACAATGAGCAGTTCTTC	CASSQTAGGQYNEQFF
TRBV28	NA	NA	TRBJ1-2	TGTGCCAGCAGTTTAAACCCACCCCCCGCGCATGGCTACACCTTC	CASSLNPPPAHGYTF
TRBV19	NA	NA	TRBJ1-6	TGTGCCAGTAGTATTATATCGGGACAACGAAATTCACCCCTCCACTTT	CASSIISGQRNSPLHF
TRBV7-3	NA	TRBD2	TRBJ2-2	TGTGCCAGCAGCTTACGGTTGGCGGGGGCGAACACCGGGGAGCTGTTTTTT	CASSLRLAGANTGELFF
TRBV7-2	NA	TRBD1	TRBJ1-5	TGTGCCAGCAGCTTAGGACAGGGCAGCAATCAGCCCCAGCATTTT	CASSLGQGSNQPQHF
TRBV18	NA	NA	TRBJ1-5	TGTGCCAGCTCACCAACCGGGGCGGAAAATCAGCCCCAGCATTTT	CASSPTGAENQPQHF
TRBV6-2/TRBV6-3	once	NA	TRBJ2-3	TGTGCCAGCAGTTACCACCGGAGGGGACGGGGCACAGATACGCAGTATTTT	CASSYHRRGRGTDTQYF
TRBV5-1	NA	NA	TRBJ2-2	TGCGCCAGCAGGCCAGGCTGGGGCACCGGGGAGCTGTTTTTT	CASRPGWGTGELFF
TRBV14	NA	TRBD2	TRBJ2-5	TGTGCCAGCAGCTACGGACTAGCGGGGGTGGAGACCCAGTACTTC	CASSYGLAGVETQYF
TRBV2	NA	NA	TRBJ1-4	TGTGCCAGCAGGCTGCTGGGGCAGGGAAATGAAAAACTGTTTTTT	CASRLLGQGNEKLFF
TRBV5-1	NA	TRBD1	TRBJ1-3	TGCGCCAGCAGTAATCCAGGGGGCTCAGGAAACACCATATATTTT	CASSNPGGSGNTIYF
TRBV6-5	NA	NA	TRBJ2-2	TGTGCCAGCAGTTACGAGGTGGGAGGCGGCACCGGGGAGCTGTTTTTT	CASSYEVGGGTGELFF
TRBV6-4	once	NA	TRBJ1-1	TGTGCCAGCAGTCCGTTTGGTGGGACGGCGAACACTGAAGCTTTCTTT	CASSPFGGTANTEAFF
TRBV25-1	NA	TRBD1	TRBJ1-2	TGTGCCAGCAGTCCTACAGGGGGCAGCTATGGCTACACCTTC	CASSPTGGSYGYTF
TRBV7-6	few	NA	TRBJ1-5	TGTGCCAGCAGCTTAGCGAACAGGGTTGGGCAGCCCCAGCATTTT	CASSLANRVGQPQHF
TRBV7-9	NA	TRBD1	TRBJ1-5	TGTGCCAGCAGCTCCGACAGGGCTTACCAGCCCCAGCATTTT	CASSSDRAYQPQHF
TRBV2	once	NA	TRBJ2-1	TGTGCCAGCAGTGAAATGGCTTCCTACAATGAGCAGTTCTTC	CASSEMASYNEQFF
TRBV6-2/TRBV6-3	once	TRBD1	TRBJ2-1	TGTGCCAGCAGTTACGTGGACAGGTACTACAATGAGCAGTTCTTC	CASSYVDRYYNEQFF
TRBV19	NA	NA	TRBJ2-5	TGTGCCAGTAGTATGGGCAGCGCGGAGACCCAGTACTTC	CASSMGSAETQYF
TRBV5-1	NA	NA	TRBJ1-4	TGCGCCAGCAGCCCCCTCGGGGCAGGAACTAATGAAAAACTGTTTTTT	CASSPLGAGTNEKLFF
TRBV7-3	NA	TRBD1	TRBJ2-1	TGTGCCAGCAGCTCGCGTCCTCCCCAACAGGGGCCAGGCTCCTACAATGAGCAGTTCTTC	CASSSRPPQQGPGSYNEQFF
TRBV11-3	NA	TRBD2	TRBJ2-2	TGTGCCAGCAGTAGCGGGGGGGCCCCCGGCACCGGGGAGCTGTTTTTT	CASSSGGAPGTGELFF